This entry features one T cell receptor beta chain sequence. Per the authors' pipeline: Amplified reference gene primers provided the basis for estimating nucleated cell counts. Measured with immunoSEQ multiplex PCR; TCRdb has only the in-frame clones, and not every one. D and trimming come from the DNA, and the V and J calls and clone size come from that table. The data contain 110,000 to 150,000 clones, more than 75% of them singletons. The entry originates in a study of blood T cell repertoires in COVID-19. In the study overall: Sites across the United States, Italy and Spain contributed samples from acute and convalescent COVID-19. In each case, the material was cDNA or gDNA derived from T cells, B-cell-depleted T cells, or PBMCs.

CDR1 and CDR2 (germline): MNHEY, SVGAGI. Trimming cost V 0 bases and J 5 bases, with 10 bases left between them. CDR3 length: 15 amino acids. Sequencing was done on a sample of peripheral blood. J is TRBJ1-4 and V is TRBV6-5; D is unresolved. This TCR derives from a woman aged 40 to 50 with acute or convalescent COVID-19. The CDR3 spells CASSYSRQKNEKLFF. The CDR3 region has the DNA TGTGCCAGCAGTTACTCGCGGCAGAAAAATGAAAAACTGTTTTTT.